This T cell receptor beta chain appears in the sequencing data of a study of cytomegalovirus exposure and HLA in healthy donors. General study findings and limits: Among TCR beta chains of equal frequency, HLA-associated ones were more clonally expanded in a later analysis.

Vbeta (60) and Jbeta (13) primers were used in the PCR. TCRdb keeps only in-frame clones here, not all; method: immunoSEQ multiplex PCR. The sample yields more than 150,000 clones, around 84% seen once. Germline-derived CDR1 and CDR2 are LNHDA and SQIVND (reference sequence). The CDR3 is 12 amino acids. With 5 bases clipped from V and 7 bases from J, the junction kept 4 bases outside the gene matches. For this clone: Its target is unknown.

Sequenced: PBMCs. The V and J genes are TRBV19 and TRBJ1-2; 7 bases match TRBD1. The receptor comes from a girl aged 2 to 9 in good health and CMV-seropositive. CDR3: CASSEAGGGYTF. DNA for the CDR3: TGTGCCAGTAGTGAGGCAGGGGGTGGCTACACCTTC.